Described below is a single T cell receptor (beta chain) sequence and its context. Its antigen is unidentified. This entry comes from a study of cytomegalovirus exposure and HLA in healthy donors. Findings and caveats of the study: Another analysis was done later, and it associated approximately 17,000 TCR beta sequences with HLA alleles at 0.05 false discovery rate. It emerged from a later analysis that several of the most significant clusters appeared to be linked to common viral pathogens. The authors assumed roughly uniform sequencing depth across donors for presence/absence analyses.

Germline lookup yields CDR1 ENHRY and CDR2 SYGVKD. This CDR3 spans 15 amino acids. V was shortened by 10 bases and J by 1 base, with 16 bases between the two germline ends. This PCR relied on a set of 60 Vbeta primers and 13 Jbeta primers. Repertoires were generated with immunoSEQ multiplex PCR, while TCRdb's copy carries only in-frame clones and drops some. The sample includes about 190,000 clones, 80% seen only once; the top ten take 1.1%. V gene TRBV10-3 combines with J gene TRBJ2-2, with D possibly being TRBD1 (5 bases). The TCR was taken from a woman in her forties in good health and CMV-seronegative. The sample was PBMCs. The CDR3 DNA sequence: TGTGCCACCCCCTACGACAGCATGAACACCGGGGAGCTGTTTTTT. Translating it yields CATPYDSMNTGELFF.